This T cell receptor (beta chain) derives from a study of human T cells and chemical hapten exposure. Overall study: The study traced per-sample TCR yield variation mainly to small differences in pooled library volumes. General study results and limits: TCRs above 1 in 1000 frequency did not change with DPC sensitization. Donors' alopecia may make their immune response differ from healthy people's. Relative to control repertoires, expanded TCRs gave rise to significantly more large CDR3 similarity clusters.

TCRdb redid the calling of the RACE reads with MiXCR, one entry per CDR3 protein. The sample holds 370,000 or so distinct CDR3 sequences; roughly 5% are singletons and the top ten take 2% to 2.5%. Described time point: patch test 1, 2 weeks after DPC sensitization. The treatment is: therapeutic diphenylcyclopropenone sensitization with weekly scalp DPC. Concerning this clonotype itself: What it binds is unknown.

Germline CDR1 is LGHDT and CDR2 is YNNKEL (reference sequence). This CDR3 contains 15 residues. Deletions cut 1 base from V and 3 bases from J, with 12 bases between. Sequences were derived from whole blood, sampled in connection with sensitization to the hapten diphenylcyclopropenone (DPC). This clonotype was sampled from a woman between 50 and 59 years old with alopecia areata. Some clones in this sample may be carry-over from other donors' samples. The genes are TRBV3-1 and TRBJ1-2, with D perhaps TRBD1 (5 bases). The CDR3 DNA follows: TGTGCCAGCAGCCAAGGACTCGGGGGAGACTATGGCTACACCTTC. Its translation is CASSQGLGGDYGYTF.